Listed below are T cell receptor beta chains from one sample, sequenced in a study of blood T cell repertoires in COVID-19. Clones were sequenced by immunoSEQ multiplex PCR, and TCRdb holds only the in-frame ones, with some missing. Among about 190,000 clones listed, roughly 88% were seen once. What was sequenced was PBMCs or T cells enriched from blood (not recorded which). These receptor sequences come from a woman between 25 and 40 years old who had recovered from COVID-19. CDR3s include the opening cysteine and the closing phenylalanine or tryptophan. Fields, in order: V gene, J gene, CDR3 length, D gene, clone size, CDR3 DNA, CDR3 protein. The D gene is left open where the match is weak. Expanded clones are given a class, and other clones once, few, many or no size at all.

TRBV28	TRBJ1-2	13	-	-	TGTGCCAGCAGGGACAGAACTAACTATGGCTACACCTTC	CASRDRTNYGYTF
TRBV2	TRBJ2-7	18	TRBD2	-	TGTGCCAGCAGTGAAGTCCGAGGACTAGCGGGAGACGGGGACGAGCAGTACTTC	CASSEVRGLAGDGDEQYF
TRBV19	TRBJ2-7	15	-	few	TGTGCCAGTAGACCCGCGGTAGGGGTTGCCTACGAGCAGTACTTC	CASRPAVGVAYEQYF
TRBV30	TRBJ1-5	15	-	-	TGTGCCTGGAGTGTAGGGGCAGGGCCTAATCAGCCCCAGCATTTT	CAWSVGAGPNQPQHF
TRBV18	TRBJ2-1	15	TRBD2	-	TGTGCCAGCTCACTGGGGAGCGGGAGTTTCTTTGAGCAGTTCTTC	CASSLGSGSFFEQFF
TRBV24-1	TRBJ1-4	15	TRBD1	-	TGTGCCACCAGTGACCGACAGGGGATAAATGAAAAACTGTTTTTT	CATSDRQGINEKLFF
TRBV9	TRBJ2-7	16	TRBD2	-	TGTGCCAGCAGCGTAGGGAGCGGGGGCCCTAACTACGAGCAGTACTTC	CASSVGSGGPNYEQYF
TRBV6-5	TRBJ2-7	14	-	-	TGTGCCAGCAGTTATAACTGGGGACTTTACGAGCAGTACTTC	CASSYNWGLYEQYF
TRBV2	TRBJ2-3	17	TRBD2	-	TGTGCCAGCAGTGGGACTGGGCTAGCGGGGTTTGGAGATACGCAGTATTTT	CASSGTGLAGFGDTQYF
TRBV28	TRBJ1-5	15	-	-	TGTGCCAGCAGTTCCCCAGGGGTTGAAAGTCAGCCCCAGCATTTT	CASSSPGVESQPQHF
TRBV2	TRBJ2-7	17	TRBD1	-	TGTGCCAGCAGTGAAGCACACACAGGGGGCGCTTATTACGAGCAGTACTTC	CASSEAHTGGAYYEQYF
TRBV28	TRBJ1-5	13	-	-	TGTGCCAGCAGTTTTACGGGATATCAGCCCCAGCATTTT	CASSFTGYQPQHF
TRBV5-3	TRBJ2-7	14	TRBD1	-	TGTGCCAGAAGCACCCTGGACAGGGCGGACGAGCAGTACTTC	CARSTLDRADEQYF
TRBV5-1	TRBJ1-6	16	-	-	TGCGCCAGCAGCGACGTCACGGGTTCGATTAATTCACCCCTCCACTTT	CASSDVTGSINSPLHF
TRBV28	TRBJ1-2	16	TRBD1	-	TGTGCCAGCAGTTATTTGTACAGGGGAGATAACTATGGCTACACCTTC	CASSYLYRGDNYGYTF
TRBV20-1	TRBJ1-6	17	-	once	TGCAGTGCTAGTGTCCCAGGGGCTAGCTCCTATAATTCACCCCTCCACTTT	CSASVPGASSYNSPLHF
TRBV5-1	TRBJ2-6	15	-	-	TGCGCCAGCAGCTCTCAGAACTCTGGGGCCAACGTCCTGACTTTC	CASSSQNSGANVLTF
TRBV11-1	TRBJ2-7	14	-	-	TGTGCCAGCAGCTTAACTAGTAGCTCCTACGAGCAGTACTTC	CASSLTSSSYEQYF
TRBV27	TRBJ2-1	16	TRBD1	-	TGTGCCAGCAGTTCCTCGGGACAGGGTATCTACAATGAGCAGTTCTTC	CASSSSGQGIYNEQFF
TRBV7-3	TRBJ2-1	11	-	-	TGTGCCAGCAGCCCAGGGAATGAGCAGTTCTTC	CASSPGNEQFF
TRBV28	TRBJ2-7	16	TRBD2	-	TGTGCCAGCAGCTCTCAAATAGCGGGAGGGCCAGACGAGCAGTACTTC	CASSSQIAGGPDEQYF
TRBV4-1	TRBJ2-1	14	TRBD2	-	TGCGCCAGCAGCCAAGGACTAGCGGTGAATGAGCAGTTCTTC	CASSQGLAVNEQFF
TRBV11-1	TRBJ2-1	16	TRBD2	once	TGTGCCAGCAGCTTAGTGGGTAGCGGGAGGTACAATGAGCAGTTCTTC	CASSLVGSGRYNEQFF
TRBV5-6	TRBJ2-1	15	TRBD1	once	TGTGCCAGCAGCTTCCGCGACAGGGGGCTAAGTGAGCAGTTCTTC	CASSFRDRGLSEQFF
TRBV12-3/TRBV12-4	TRBJ1-1	12	-	few	TGTGCCAGCAGCCAAAGACAGTCCACGGATTTCTTT	CASSQRQSTDFF
TRBV2	TRBJ2-7	15	-	-	TGTGCCAGCAGTGGCGACAGGTTCGGCTCCTACGAGCAGTACTTC	CASSGDRFGSYEQYF
TRBV19	TRBJ2-4	14	TRBD2	-	TGTGCCAGTCCACGACTAGCGGGAAAAAACATTCAGTACTTC	CASPRLAGKNIQYF
TRBV27	TRBJ2-2	13	-	-	TGTGCCAGCAGAGCCCTAGCTTCCGGGGAGCTGTTTTTT	CASRALASGELFF
TRBV7-8	TRBJ2-1	12	-	-	TGTGCCAGCAGCTTAGATAGCGACGAGCAGTTCTTC	CASSLDSDEQFF
TRBV7-6	TRBJ2-7	15	-	-	TGTGCCAGCAGCCTACAGACCGACAGCTCCTACGAGCAGTACTTC	CASSLQTDSSYEQYF
TRBV3-1/TRBV3-2	TRBJ1-2	12	TRBD1	-	TGTGCCAGTGCACAGGGGAACTATGGCTACACCTTC	CASAQGNYGYTF
TRBV27	TRBJ2-7	15	TRBD1	few	TGTGCCAGCAGTTTATCAGGGACAGTAACCAGCAAGCAGTACTTC	CASSLSGTVTSKQYF
TRBV24-1	TRBJ2-2	17	TRBD2	-	TGTGCCACCAGTGATTTGGGCAGCGGGAGTCTCACCGGGGAGCTGTTTTTT	CATSDLGSGSLTGELFF
TRBV11-2	TRBJ1-2	17	TRBD1	once	TGTGCCAGCAGCTCCCTAAAATTCGACAGGGGTGGCTATGGCTACACCTTC	CASSSLKFDRGGYGYTF
TRBV6-2/TRBV6-3	TRBJ2-3	20	TRBD2	-	TGTGCCAGCAGTTACTCGTTGGGGGAACTAGCGATAGGGAGCACAGATACGCAGTATTTT	CASSYSLGELAIGSTDTQYF
TRBV24-1	TRBJ2-5	16	-	once	TGTGCCACCAGTGATCCCGGAGGGTCGGTACAAGAGACCCAGTACTTC	CATSDPGGSVQETQYF
TRBV18	TRBJ2-5	12	-	-	TGTGCCAGCTCTTCCAGGTGGGAGACCCAGTACTTC	CASSSRWETQYF
TRBV6-5	TRBJ2-2	16	-	-	TGTGCCAGCAGTTACTCTAGCGGCCCCCCTCCCGGGGAGCTGTTTTTT	CASSYSSGPPPGELFF
TRBV5-1	TRBJ2-3	15	TRBD2	-	TGCGCCAGCAGCTTGGTTAGCGGGAGTGCAGATACGCAGTATTTT	CASSLVSGSADTQYF
TRBV9	TRBJ1-2	17	-	-	TGTGCCAGCAGCTCACGCCGGGACAATCAAGGGAGCTATGGCTACACCTTC	CASSSRRDNQGSYGYTF
TRBV5-8	TRBJ1-1	13	-	-	TGTGCCAGCAGCTTGTTATCCCCCACTGAAGCTTTCTTT	CASSLLSPTEAFF
TRBV6-5	TRBJ2-7	15	-	-	TGTGCCAGCAGTTATTCGTCCGGGAGCGACTACGAGCAGTACTTC	CASSYSSGSDYEQYF
TRBV6-5	TRBJ2-5	15	-	-	TGTGCCAGCAGTTACTCACGCGGGATCCAAGAGACCCAGTACTTC	CASSYSRGIQETQYF
TRBV7-2	TRBJ1-5	18	-	-	TGTGCCAGCAGCTTACCAGGGTGGGGCCCTAATAGCAATCAGCCCCAGCATTTT	CASSLPGWGPNSNQPQHF
TRBV4-1	TRBJ1-1	16	-	-	TGCGCCAGCAGCCAGGCGGGTCAGGGGAGGAACACTGAAGCTTTCTTT	CASSQAGQGRNTEAFF
TRBV19	TRBJ1-5	15	-	-	TGTGCCAGTAACTCCCCGGGAGCTAGCAATCAGCCCCAGCATTTT	CASNSPGASNQPQHF
TRBV7-2	TRBJ2-2	13	-	-	TGTGCCAGCAGCCCCGTCGGGACCGGGGAGCTGTTTTTT	CASSPVGTGELFF
TRBV12-3/TRBV12-4	TRBJ2-7	12	-	-	TGTGCCAGCAGTTTCAGGGTTAGGGAGCAGTACTTC	CASSFRVREQYF
TRBV29-1	TRBJ2-2	12	-	-	TGCAGCGTTGCCAGGGTTACCGGGGAGCTGTTTTTT	CSVARVTGELFF
TRBV19	TRBJ2-1	17	TRBD2	-	TGTGCCAGTAGTATAGGGCCGGCGGGAGGGCCTAACAATGAGCAGTTCTTC	CASSIGPAGGPNNEQFF
TRBV7-9	TRBJ1-6	14	TRBD1	-	TGTGCCAGCGGGTCACAGGGGCAAGGATCACCCCTCCACTTT	CASGSQGQGSPLHF